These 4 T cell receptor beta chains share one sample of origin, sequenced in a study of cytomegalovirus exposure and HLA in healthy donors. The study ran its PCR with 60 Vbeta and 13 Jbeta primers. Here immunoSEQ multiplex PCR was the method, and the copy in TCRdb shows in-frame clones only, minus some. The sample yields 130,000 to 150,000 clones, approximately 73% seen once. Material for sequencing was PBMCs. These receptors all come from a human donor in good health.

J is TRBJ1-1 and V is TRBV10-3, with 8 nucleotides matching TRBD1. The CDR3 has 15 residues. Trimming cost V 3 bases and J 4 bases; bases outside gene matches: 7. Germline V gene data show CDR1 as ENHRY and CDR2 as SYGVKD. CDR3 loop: CAISDPGQGSTEAFF. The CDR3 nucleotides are TGTGCCATCAGTGACCCCGGACAGGGCAGCACTGAAGCTTTCTTT.

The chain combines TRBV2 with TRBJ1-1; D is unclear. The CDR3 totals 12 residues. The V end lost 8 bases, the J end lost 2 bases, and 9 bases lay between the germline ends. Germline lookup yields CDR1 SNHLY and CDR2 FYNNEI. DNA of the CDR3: TGTGCCAGCGTAGACTTAAACACTGAAGCTTTCTTT. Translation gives CASVDLNTEAFF. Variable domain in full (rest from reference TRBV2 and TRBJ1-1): EPEVTQTPSHQVTQMGQEVILRCVPISNHLYFYWYRQILGQKVEFLVSFYNNEISEKSEIFDDQFSVERPDGSNFTLKIRSTKLEDSAMYFCASVDLNTEAFFGQGTRLTVV.

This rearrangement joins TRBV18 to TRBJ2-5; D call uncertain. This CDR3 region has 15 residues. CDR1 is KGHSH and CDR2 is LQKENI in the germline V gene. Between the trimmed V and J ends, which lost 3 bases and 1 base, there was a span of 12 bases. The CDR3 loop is CASSPARLLQETQYF. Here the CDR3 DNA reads TGTGCCAGCTCACCTGCGCGTCTGCTCCAAGAGACCCAGTACTTC.

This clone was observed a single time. In nucleotides, the CDR3 is TGTGCCAGCAGAGTAGCGGGAGGGCCCGGAGAGCAGTACTTC. Its translation is CASRVAGGPGEQYF. The chain joins TRBV2 to TRBJ2-7, with 11 bases fitting TRBD2. The CDR3 extends over 14 amino acids. V lost 6 bases to trimming and J lost 7 bases; unmatched junction nucleotides: 8. CDR1 SNHLY and CDR2 FYNNEI come from the germline V gene.